These 18 T cell receptor beta chains came from one sample sequenced in a study of T-cell memory formation after mild COVID-19. Each CDR3 protein gets one entry after TCRdb re-called the 5' RACE reads with MiXCR. The profile covers hundreds of thousands of distinct CDR3 sequences, with about 20% appearing a single time and roughly 8.1% taken by the ten largest. The sample taken for sequencing was PBMCs or a T cell subset sorted from them (not recorded which). The receptors stem from an adult woman who had mild COVID-19 (a few samples of this study predate the infection). Cell type and time point are not known.

There are a few counts of this clonotype. The V gene is TRBV7-3, the J gene TRBJ2-2; 12 bases line up with TRBD2. The ends lost 4 bases at V and 3 bases at J; junction bases unmatched: 12. The CDR3 totals 19 residues. Looked up from germline, CDR1 is SGHTA and CDR2 is FQGTGA. The CDR3 DNA reads TGTGCCAGCAGCTCCTTCTCGTCACTAGCGGGAGGATACACCGGGGAGCTGTTTTTT. Protein product: CASSSFSSLAGGYTGELFF. Combining the CDR3 with reference TRBV7-3 and TRBJ2-2 gives the whole variable domain GAGVSQTPSNKVTEKGKYVELRCDPISGHTALYWYRQSLGQGPEFLIYFQGTGAADDSGLPNDRFFAVRPEGSVSTLKIQRTERGDSAVYLCASSSFSSLAGGYTGELFFGEGSRLTVL.

The chain links TRBV29-1 to TRBJ2-1, with TRBD2 matching over 9 bases. CDR3 size: 17 residues. Germline lookup yields CDR1 SQVTM and CDR2 ANQGSEA. The V segment lost 0 bases and the J segment 2 bases; nucleotides outside the gene matches: 8. CDR3 in DNA: TGCAGCGTTGAAGATCCGGAGACTAGCGGAGCCTACAATGAGCAGTTCTTC. This translates into CSVEDPETSGAYNEQFF.

This clonotype was seen a few times. V usage is TRBV21-1 and J usage is TRBJ1-1. TRBV21-1 is termed a pseudogene. The CDR3 runs to 15 residues. CDR3: CASSKAEVMNTEAFF. In nucleotides, the CDR3 is TGTGCCAGCAGCAAAGCGGAAGTGATGAACACTGAAGCTTTCTTT.

This clonotype was seen more than once but under ten times. The chain has TRBV20-1 and TRBJ2-7, with TRBD1 as a possible D gene (6 bases). The CDR3 is 14 residues long. V was shortened by 6 bases and J by 4 bases, with 19 bases between the two germline ends. CDR1 and CDR2 (germline): DFQATT, SNEGSKA (reference sequence). This CDR3 is CSAPDPDRNYEQYF. CDR3 nucleotide sequence: TGCAGTGCCCCAGACCCGGACAGAAATTACGAGCAGTACTTC.

The DNA for the CDR3 is TGTGCCAGCTCACCACCGGCGGGGACTAGCGGGGACAGCTACGAGCAGTACTTC. Residues: CASSPPAGTSGDSYEQYF. This sequence joins TRBV18 and TRBJ2-7, with 13 bases fitting TRBD2. Trimming at V came to 0 bases and at J to 3 bases, leaving 8 bases not matched to a gene. Germline CDR1 reads KGHSH; CDR2 reads LQKENI. The CDR3 length is 18 residues.

In its sample, this clonotype was seen a few times. This chain connects TRBV11-2 to TRBJ2-3; 8 bases map to TRBD1. The length of the CDR3 is 17 residues. Germline V gene data show CDR1 as SGHAT and CDR2 as FQNNGV. The V gene end was trimmed by 2 bases and the J gene end by 3 bases; junction bases not matched to a gene: 10. The CDR3 loop is CASSLIGTGGGTDTQYF. Written as DNA, the CDR3 is TGTGCCAGCAGCTTAATAGGGACAGGAGGTGGAACAGATACGCAGTATTTT.

This clonotype was detected a few times. The chain recombines TRBV7-9 with TRBJ1-2; 9 bases agree with TRBD1. Germline lookup yields CDR1 SEHNR and CDR2 FQNEAQ (reference sequence). CDR3 length equals 18 residues. Germline trimming cut 4 bases from V and 7 bases from J; bases unmatched to any gene: 19. In DNA form, the CDR3 reads TGTGCCAGCAGCTCCGATAGGATGAACCGGGACAGGGTTCGTGGCTACACCTTC. This gives the protein CASSSDRMNRDRVRGYTF.

This clonotype was seen only a few times. This chain links TRBV7-9 with TRBJ2-1; TRBD1 might be the D (5 bases). Germline CDR1 and CDR2: SEHNR and FQNEAQ (reference sequence). The CDR3 contains 14 residues. V dropped 1 base and J dropped 6 bases, with 10 bases sitting between them. The CDR3 region is CASSLGVGANEQFF. In DNA form, the CDR3 reads TGTGCCAGCAGCTTAGGGGTAGGGGCCAATGAGCAGTTCTTC.

This clonotype was detected once. The CDR3 DNA is TGTGCCAGCAGCAAAGAAAGGGCAAGCGCTAGCGGGAGGAAGAATGAGCAGTTCTTC. Protein sequence: CASSKERASASGRKNEQFF. The chain combines TRBV21-1 with TRBJ2-1; the table calls TRBD2, which could not be checked here. TRBV21-1 is reported as a pseudogene. The CDR3 covers 19 residues.

This chain joins TRBV20-1 and TRBJ2-7, with D maybe TRBD2 (7 bases). The CDR3 runs to 15 residues. With 0 bases removed from V and 3 bases from J, the gap between germline ends came to 15 bases. Germline V gene lookup returns CDR1 DFQATT and CDR2 SNEGSKA (reference sequence). The CDR3 DNA reads TGCAGTGCTAGAGATGGAGGGGGGGTCTACTACGAGCAGTACTTC. Protein: CSARDGGGVYYEQYF.

The genes are TRBV6-5 and TRBJ2-5, with D perhaps matching TRBD1 (6 bases). V shed 6 bases and J shed 4 bases, with 12 bases lying between them. The CDR3 is 13 amino acids. Looked up from germline, CDR1 is MNHEY and CDR2 is SVGAGI. The CDR3 loop is CASRQGLLETQYF. The CDR3 bases are TGTGCCAGCAGGCAGGGGCTACTAGAGACCCAGTACTTC.

The V gene is TRBV11-2, the J gene TRBJ2-3; D gene ambiguous. Trimming shortened V by 1 base and J by 6 bases, and 14 bases separated the two germline ends. This CDR3 comprises 15 residues. Germline CDR1 reads SGHAT; CDR2 reads FQNNGV. This chain's CDR3 is CASSLAVAEFDTQYF. CDR3 nucleotide sequence: TGTGCCAGCAGCTTAGCGGTTGCTGAATTCGATACGCAGTATTTT.

The rearrangement links TRBV29-1 to TRBJ2-5, with 12 bases lining up with TRBD2. The V gene end was trimmed by 7 bases and the J gene end by 2 bases; junction bases not matched to a gene: 5. The CDR3 is 14 amino acids. The germline V gene has CDR1 SQVTM and CDR2 ANQGSEA. The CDR3 nucleotides read TGCAGCGACCAGACTAGCGGGGGACAAGAGACCCAGTACTTC. Protein: CSDQTSGGQETQYF. The variable domain in full, with the rest retrieved from reference TRBV29-1 and TRBJ2-5, is SAVISQKPSRDICQRGTSLTIQCQVDSQVTMMFWYRQQPGQSLTLIATANQGSEATYESGFVIDKFPISRPNLTFSTLTVSNMSPEDSSIYLCSDQTSGGQETQYFGPGTRLLVL.

The table lists this clonotype with a few counts. J is TRBJ2-3 and V is TRBV2; TRBD1 matches 12 bases. There are 15 residues in the CDR3. The V segment lost 6 bases and the J segment 0 bases; nucleotides outside the gene matches: 1. CDR1 and CDR2 (germline): SNHLY, FYNNEI. The CDR3 DNA reads TGTGCCAGCAGGGGGACAGGGGGCAGCACAGATACGCAGTATTTT. Translated, it gives CASRGTGGSTDTQYF.

This clonotype was observed a few times. The chain is built from TRBV20-1 and TRBJ2-5; 7 bases line up with TRBD2. CDR3 length: 15 amino acids. The V segment lost 6 bases and the J segment 4 bases; nucleotides outside the gene matches: 14. Germline lookup yields CDR1 DFQATT and CDR2 SNEGSKA (reference sequence). CDR3 amino acids: CSAPRGSGVGETQYF. The CDR3 coding sequence is TGCAGTGCCCCGCGGGGAAGCGGGGTAGGAGAGACCCAGTACTTC.

This clonotype was observed a few times. V is TRBV6-5 and J is TRBJ2-1; 7 bases map to TRBD1. Trimming cost V 8 bases and J 8 bases; bases outside gene matches: 15. Germline assignment: CDR1 MNHEY and CDR2 SVGAGI. CDR3 length: 15 residues. CDR3 coding DNA: TGTGCCAGCGGAGAGGGGGCGGAGAGGATCGATGAGCAGTTCTTC. Its translation is CASGEGAERIDEQFF.

This clonotype was detected ten times or more. The chain combines TRBV6-5 with TRBJ1-1, with a weak D call TRBD1 (5 bases). Germline CDR1 reads MNHEY; CDR2 reads SVGAGI. The CDR3 totals 15 residues. V was shortened by 0 bases and J by 4 bases, with 12 bases between the two germline ends. The CDR3 nucleotides are TGTGCCAGCAGTTACTCGAGGGGTTGGGGCACTGAAGCTTTCTTT. It specifies CASSYSRGWGTEAFF.

The chain links TRBV12-3 or TRBV12-4 to TRBJ1-2, with unresolved D. V was trimmed by 5 bases and J by 4 bases, leaving 11 bases between them. This CDR3 comprises 13 residues. DNA of the CDR3: TGTGCCAGCAGTCCCTTGCCAGGCTATGGCTACACCTTC. As protein: CASSPLPGYGYTF.